These 29 T cell receptor beta chains were sequenced from one sample in a study of immune characterization of retroperitoneal liposarcoma. MiXCR was run by TCRdb on the PCR reads, yielding one entry per CDR3 protein. The sample lists 1,000 to 1,500 distinct CDR3 sequences, about two fifths occurring once. The specimen was tumor tissue. The receptors originated from a male donor with retroperitoneal liposarcoma.

The chain uses TRBV10-1 and TRBJ2-3; 14 bases are shared with TRBD2. J lost 2 bases, V lost 0 bases, and 16 bases had no gene match. This CDR3 has 22 amino acids. CDR1 and CDR2 (germline): WNHNN, SYGVQD (reference sequence). CDR3 in DNA: TGCGCCAGCAGTGAGTCGATCCGATGGACTAGCGGGGGGAATACATCCACAGATACGCAGTATTTT. The encoded protein is CASSESIRWTSGGNTSTDTQYF.

The chain joins TRBV10-2 to TRBJ2-3; TRBD1 matches at 8 bases. The DNA matches TRBJ2-1 better at its end, which makes the J call doubtful. The CDR3 has 14 residues. Germline lookup yields CDR1 WSHSY and CDR2 SAAADI. CDR3 nucleotides: TGCGCCAGCAGTTACAGGGGGTTAGGATACGAGCAGTTCTTC. Protein: CASSYRGLGYEQFF.

V and J are TRBV12-3 or TRBV12-4 and TRBJ2-1; the D gene is possibly TRBD2 (5 bases). V was clipped by 8 bases and J by 8 bases, with 22 bases between them. The CDR3 consists of 15 residues. The CDR3 bases are TGTGCCAGCTGGACCGGTAATAGCGTGGTCGATGAGCAGTTCTTC. Its translation is CASWTGNSVVDEQFF.

By share, this clonotype counts as medium-sized. The chain uses TRBV7-2 and TRBJ2-1, with D uncertain. Germline V lookup: CDR1 SGHTA, CDR2 FQGNSA. The V and J ends lost 1 base and 4 bases respectively, with 5 bases between them. CDR3 length equals 13 residues. CDR3: CASSLGMYNEQFF. The DNA for the CDR3 is TGTGCCAGCAGCTTAGGCATGTACAATGAGCAGTTCTTC.

Within the sample, this clonotype is medium-sized. This rearrangement joins TRBV6-1 to TRBJ2-1; 12 bases map to TRBD2. Germline V lookup: CDR1 MNHNS, CDR2 SASEGT. Germline trimming cut 5 bases from V and 5 bases from J; bases unmatched to any gene: 10. The CDR3 covers 17 residues. In nucleotides, the CDR3 is TGTGCCAGCAGTTCGCTAGCGGGGGGGCCAGCCGACAATGAGCAGTTCTTC. It is translated as CASSSLAGGPADNEQFF.

A single count supports this clonotype. The chain recombines TRBV6-1 with TRBJ2-5, with D tentatively TRBD1 (6 bases). The J call may be mistaken, given a closer DNA end match to TRBJ2-7. Germline assignment: CDR1 MNHNS and CDR2 SASEGT. The CDR3 loop spans 16 amino acids. The CDR3 DNA sequence: TGTGCCAGCAGTTTGCCCGCCGGTACAGGGTGGTACGAGCAGTACTTC. Residues: CASSLPAGTGWYEQYF.

This clonotype is classed as large. This chain connects TRBV6-1 to TRBJ2-1, with D perhaps assigned TRBD1 or TRBD2 (6 bases each). From germline, CDR1 is MNHNS and CDR2 SASEGT. V shed 1 base and J shed 10 bases, with 17 bases lying between them. CDR3 length equals 15 residues. The CDR3 is CASSEGGDTTYEQFF. CDR3 sequence (DNA): TGTGCCAGCAGTGAAGGGGGGGACACCACCTACGAGCAGTTCTTC.

This clonotype is classed as medium-sized (0.01 to 0.1%). The J gene is TRBJ2-1, the V gene TRBV6-1; 9 bases fit TRBD2. With V trimmed by 1 base and J by 5 bases, 9 bases remained unmatched. This CDR3 region has 17 residues. Germline loops: CDR1 MNHNS, CDR2 SASEGT. The DNA of the CDR3 is TGTGCCAGCAGTGAAGAGTACCTAGCGGGATTTAACAATGAGCAGTTCTTC. It is translated as CASSEEYLAGFNNEQFF.

The chain employs TRBV6-1 and TRBJ2-1; a weak D match, TRBD1 (6 bases). CDR3 size: 14 residues. Germline V gene data show CDR1 as MNHNS and CDR2 as SASEGT. Trimming cost V 5 bases and J 4 bases, with 12 bases left between them. CDR3 sequence: CASSLTGRYNEQFF. The CDR3 coding sequence is TGTGCCAGCAGTCTGACAGGACGGTACAATGAGCAGTTCTTC.

The chain has TRBV6-1 and TRBJ2-3, with D unclear. The CDR3 runs to 12 residues. From germline, CDR1 is MNHNS and CDR2 SASEGT. Trimming took 5 bases from V and 6 from J, leaving 9 bases between them. CDR3 loop: CASSISEDTQYF. The CDR3 DNA is TGTGCCAGCAGTATCTCAGAGGATACGCAGTATTTT.

This chain connects TRBV6-1 to TRBJ2-1, with 11 bases aligning to TRBD2. The J call may be wrong; the DNA end is better matched by TRBJ2-7. Looked up from germline, CDR1 is MNHNS and CDR2 is SASEGT. There are 14 residues in the CDR3. The CDR3: CASKGTSGTYEQYF. In nucleotides, the CDR3 is TGTGCCAGCAAAGGGACTAGCGGCACCTACGAGCAGTACTTC.

The chain joins TRBV12-3 or TRBV12-4 to TRBJ2-5; the D is unclear. The better agreement between TRBJ2-7 and the DNA end casts doubt on the J call. This CDR3 contains 13 residues. The CDR3 is CASSFLVNNEQYF. For the CDR3, the DNA is TGTGCCAGCAGTTTTCTAGTCAATAACGAGCAGTACTTC.

This clonotype is large. The chain couples TRBV7-2 to TRBJ2-3; perhaps TRBD2 as D (5 bases). V was trimmed by 1 base and J by 1 base, leaving 9 bases between them. The CDR3 runs to 15 residues. Germline assignment: CDR1 SGHTA and CDR2 FQGNSA. The DNA for the CDR3 is TGTGCCAGCAGCTTAGACAGCGGAGGCACAGATACGCAGTATTTT. This gives the protein CASSLDSGGTDTQYF.

This clonotype was counted between two and nine times. This rearrangement joins TRBV6-6 to TRBJ2-3; D possibly corresponds to TRBD1 (6 bases). TRBJ2-7 matches the DNA end more closely, so the J call is doubtful. This CDR3 region has 13 residues. Germline loops: CDR1 MNHNY, CDR2 SVGAGI (reference sequence). The CDR3 DNA sequence: TGTGCCAGCAGTTCGACAGGACCCTACGAGCAGTACTTC. Protein product: CASSSTGPYEQYF.

The chain carries TRBV7-2 and TRBJ2-1; 13 nucleotides line up with TRBD2. V dropped 5 bases and J dropped 10; count of bases not matched to a gene: 5. Germline CDR1 SGHTA, CDR2 FQGNSA. The length of the CDR3 is 14 residues. CDR3 bases: TGTGCCAGCAGCCTGGGACTAGCGGGGATCGAGCAGTTCTTC. Amino acids: CASSLGLAGIEQFF. The full variable domain, with the rest looked up from reference TRBV7-2 and TRBJ2-1, is GAGVSQSPSNKVTEKGKDVELRCDPISGHTALYWYRQSLGQGLEFLIYFQGNSAPDKSGLPSDRFSAERTGGSVSTLTIQRTQQEDSAVYLCASSLGLAGIEQFFGPGTRLTVL.

The chain has TRBV10-1 and TRBJ2-1; tentatively, D is TRBD1 or TRBD2 (5 bases each). Deletions cut 5 bases from V and 13 bases from J, with 18 bases between. The CDR3 sequence is 13 residues long. The germline V gene has CDR1 WNHNN and CDR2 SYGVQD (reference sequence). The CDR3 spells CASSKRNRDPQFF. The CDR3, as DNA: TGCGCCAGCAGTAAAAGAAACCGGGACCCCCAGTTCTTC.

This clonotype has only a few counts. The genes are TRBV7-2 and TRBJ2-4; D gene uncertain. TRBJ2-5 explains the end of the DNA better; the J call may be wrong. The CDR3 is made up of 16 amino acids. Germline V CDR1 and CDR2: SGHTA, FQGNSA. As DNA, the CDR3 is TGTGCCAGCAGCTTAGGCCTCGAAACAGCGAAAGAGACCCAGTACTTC. Translating it yields CASSLGLETAKETQYF.

V and J are TRBV6-6 and TRBJ2-4, with D possibly matching TRBD1 (8 bases). Trimming pared 3 bases from V and 8 bases from J, leaving 17 bases between. This CDR3 is built from 15 residues. Germline CDR1 and CDR2: MNHNY and SVGAGI (reference sequence). The CDR3 region is CASSYRGQGGDIQYF. The CDR3 region has the DNA TGTGCCAGCAGTTATCGTGGACAGGGAGGGGACATTCAGTACTTC.

V is TRBV7-2 and J is TRBJ2-3, with a tentative D call TRBD2 (6 bases). V lost 1 base and J 5 bases, leaving 7 bases between the germline ends. Germline lookup yields CDR1 SGHTA and CDR2 FQGNSA. CDR3 length: 13 residues. CDR3 coding DNA: TGTGCCAGCAGCTTAGTCGGGGGAGATACGCAGTATTTT. Encoded protein: CASSLVGGDTQYF.

V and J are TRBV11-3 and TRBJ2-1, with 9 bases aligning to TRBD1. The junction had 6 bases not matched to a gene; V was cut back by 0 bases and J by 6 bases. Germline V CDR1 and CDR2: SGHNT, YENEEA. The CDR3 is 16 amino acids. The CDR3: CASSLDGGTGSNEQFF. The CDR3 DNA is TGTGCCAGCAGCTTAGATGGGGGGACAGGGAGCAATGAGCAGTTCTTC.

This CDR3 reads CASSLGPPSGRAEETQYF. DNA for the CDR3: TGTGCCAGCAGCTTAGGGCCCCCTAGCGGGAGGGCCGAAGAGACCCAGTACTTC. The rearrangement links TRBV7-2 to TRBJ2-5; TRBD2 agrees at 12 bases. From germline, CDR1 is SGHTA and CDR2 FQGNSA. V dropped 1 base and J dropped 3; count of bases not matched to a gene: 9. The CDR3 spans 18 residues.

The chain is built from TRBV12-3 or TRBV12-4 and TRBJ2-5; 10 positions agree with TRBD2. The J call may be faulty, since TRBJ2-7 better matches the DNA end. This CDR3 region has 13 residues. CDR3 sequence (DNA): TGTGCCAGCAGCCCTAGCGGGAGAATCGAGCAGTACTTC. It yields the protein CASSPSGRIEQYF.

This clonotype came up once. The chain uses TRBV12-5 and TRBJ2-3; 9 bases line up with TRBD1. V was pared by 3 bases and J by 3 bases, with 7 bases of the junction left unmatched. In germline, CDR1 is LGHNT, CDR2 FRNRAP. The CDR3 is made up of 16 amino acids. CDR3: CASGFGTGYATDTQYF. For the CDR3, the DNA is TGTGCTAGTGGTTTTGGGACAGGGTATGCGACAGATACGCAGTATTTT.

This chain uses TRBV5-1 with TRBJ2-1; TRBD2 matches 8 bases. The V gene end was trimmed by 4 bases and the J gene end by 6 bases; junction bases not matched to a gene: 3. The CDR3 extends over 13 amino acids. Germline V CDR1 and CDR2: SGHRS, YFSETQ. The DNA of the CDR3 is TGCGCCAGCAGCGCGGGGACTAGCAATGAGCAGTTCTTC. This codes for CASSAGTSNEQFF.

The chain combines TRBV6-6 with TRBJ1-2; D unresolved. Germline V gives CDR1 MNHNY, CDR2 SVGAGI (reference sequence). V lost 7 bases and J lost 5, with 8 bases in between. There are 11 residues in the CDR3. CDR3 DNA: TGTGCCAGCACGGTCAATTATGGCTACACCTTC. It encodes CASTVNYGYTF.

This clonotype counts as medium-sized. This chain links TRBV6-1 with TRBJ2-3; no clear D gene. CDR1 is MNHNS and CDR2 is SASEGT in the germline V gene. Trimming left V 6 bases short and J 4 bases short, with 5 bases between. The CDR3 contains 11 residues. CDR3 loop: CASRSSDTQYF. CDR3 bases: TGTGCCAGCAGGTCCTCAGATACGCAGTATTTT.

By share, this clonotype counts as hyperexpanded. The chain recombines TRBV6-1 with TRBJ2-5; 8 bases are shared with TRBD2. The CDR3 consists of 13 residues. J was trimmed by 11 bases and V by 7 bases; bases with no gene match: 12. Germline V lookup: CDR1 MNHNS, CDR2 SASEGT. DNA of the CDR3: TGTGCCAGCACCGGGACTAGTTTAAATGAGCAGTACTTC. It yields the protein CASTGTSLNEQYF.

This clonotype ranks as hyperexpanded. The rearrangement joins TRBV6-1 to TRBJ2-5; 8 bases are shared with TRBD2. The germline V gene has CDR1 MNHNS and CDR2 SASEGT. V was clipped by 1 base and J by 5 bases; unmatched bases: 6. CDR3 length equals 15 residues. CDR3 amino acids: CASSEGEREIETQYF. CDR3 nucleotide sequence: TGTGCCAGCAGTGAAGGAGAGCGGGAGATCGAGACCCAGTACTTC.

This clonotype was seen a handful of times. The chain couples TRBV6-1 to TRBJ2-1; tentatively, D is TRBD1 (5 bases). V lost 5 bases and J lost 8, with 13 bases in between. Germline-derived CDR1 and CDR2 are MNHNS and SASEGT. CDR3 length: 13 amino acids. The CDR3 DNA sequence: TGTGCCAGCAGTCAGGGAATCGGATATGAGCAGTTCTTC. It specifies CASSQGIGYEQFF.